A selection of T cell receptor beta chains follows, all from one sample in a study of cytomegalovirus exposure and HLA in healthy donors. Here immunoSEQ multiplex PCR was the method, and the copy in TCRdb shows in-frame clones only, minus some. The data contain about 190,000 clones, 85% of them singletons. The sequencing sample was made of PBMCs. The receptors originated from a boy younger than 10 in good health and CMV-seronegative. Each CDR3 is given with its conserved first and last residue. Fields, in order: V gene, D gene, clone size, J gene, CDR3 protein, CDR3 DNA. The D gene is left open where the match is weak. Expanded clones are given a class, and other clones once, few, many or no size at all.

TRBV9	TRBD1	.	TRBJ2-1	CASSTPGQGAPQREVGGYNEQFF	TGTGCCAGCAGCACTCCGGGACAGGGGGCGCCGCAGCGGGAGGTGGGAGGCTACAATGAGCAGTTCTTC
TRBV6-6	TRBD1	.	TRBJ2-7	CASSYGTGGYEQYF	TGTGCCAGCAGTTACGGGACAGGGGGCTACGAGCAGTACTTC
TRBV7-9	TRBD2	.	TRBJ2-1	CASSSAGTSGTNEQFF	TGTGCCAGCAGCTCCGCCGGGACTAGCGGGACCAATGAGCAGTTCTTC
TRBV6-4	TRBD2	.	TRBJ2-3	CASSDLAGDGTDTQYF	TGTGCCAGCAGTGACCTAGCGGGAGATGGGACAGATACGCAGTATTTT
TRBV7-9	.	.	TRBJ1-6	CASRSHGLYNSPLHF	TGTGCCAGCAGGTCCCACGGTCTCTATAATTCACCCCTCCACTTT
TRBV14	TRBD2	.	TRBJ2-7	CASSPSGRSGYEQYF	TGTGCCAGCAGCCCAAGCGGGAGATCTGGCTACGAGCAGTACTTC
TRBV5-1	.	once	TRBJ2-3	CASSLEAVSSTDTQYF	TGCGCCAGCAGCTTGGAAGCGGTGTCTAGCACAGATACGCAGTATTTT
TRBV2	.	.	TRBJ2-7	CASSQAAAYEQYF	TGTGCCAGCAGTCAGGCAGCAGCCTACGAGCAGTACTTC
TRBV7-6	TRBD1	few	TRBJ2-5	CASSSIRGPQETQYF	TGTGCCAGCAGCTCCATCAGGGGGCCCCAAGAGACCCAGTACTTC
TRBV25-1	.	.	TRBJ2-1	CASSDPRSPYNEQFF	TGTGCCAGCAGTGATCCCAGGTCCCCCTACAATGAGCAGTTCTTC
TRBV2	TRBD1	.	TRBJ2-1	CAGQGATYNEQFF	TGTGCCGGACAGGGGGCCACCTACAATGAGCAGTTCTTC
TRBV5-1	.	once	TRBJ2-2	CASSLVATSNTGELFF	TGCGCCAGCAGCTTGGTAGCCACCTCGAACACCGGGGAGCTGTTTTTT
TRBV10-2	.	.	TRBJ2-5	CASSGEETQYF	TGCGCCAGCAGTGGAGAAGAGACCCAGTACTTC
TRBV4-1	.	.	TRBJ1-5	CASSLREDKNQPQHF	TGCGCCAGCAGCCTTCGAGAGGATAAGAATCAGCCCCAGCATTTT
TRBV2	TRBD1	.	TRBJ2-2	CASRDRDTGELFF	TGTGCCAGCAGGGACAGGGACACCGGGGAGCTGTTTTTT
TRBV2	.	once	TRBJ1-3	CASSEIPARGSGNTIYF	TGTGCCAGCAGTGAAATTCCTGCCAGGGGCTCTGGAAACACCATATATTTT
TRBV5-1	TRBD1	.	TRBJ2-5	CASSDPGQGTETQYF	TGCGCCAGCAGCGACCCGGGACAGGGGACCGAGACCCAGTACTTC
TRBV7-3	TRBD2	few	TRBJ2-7	CASSLSGRGDEQYF	TGTGCCAGCAGCCTGAGCGGGAGAGGCGACGAGCAGTACTTC
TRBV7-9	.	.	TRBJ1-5	CASSLGGGGQPQHF	TGTGCCAGCAGCTTGGGGGGGGGCGGGCAGCCCCAGCATTTT
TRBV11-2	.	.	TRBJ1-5	CASSLDGEGGQPQHF	TGTGCCAGCAGCTTAGATGGGGAGGGTGGGCAGCCCCAGCATTTT
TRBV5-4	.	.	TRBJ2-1	CASRGGRANEQFF	TGTGCCAGCAGGGGTGGCAGGGCTAATGAGCAGTTCTTC
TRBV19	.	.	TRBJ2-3	CASSSGADTQYF	TGTGCCAGTAGTAGCGGGGCAGATACGCAGTATTTT
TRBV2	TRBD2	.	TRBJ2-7	CASSGRRYEQYF	TGTGCCAGTAGCGGGAGGCGCTACGAGCAGTACTTC
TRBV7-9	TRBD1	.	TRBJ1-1	CASSLTQGATEAFF	TGTGCCAGCAGTCTCACACAGGGGGCGACTGAAGCTTTCTTT
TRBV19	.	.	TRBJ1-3	CASSILDSGNTIYF	TGTGCCAGTAGTATCCTGGACAGCGGAAACACCATATATTTT
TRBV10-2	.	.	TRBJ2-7	CASSARAGGRSYEQYF	TGCGCCAGCAGTGCTAGGGCTGGGGGCCGGAGCTACGAGCAGTACTTC
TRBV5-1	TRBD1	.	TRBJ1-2	CASSPYGTAPYGYTF	TGCGCCAGCAGCCCCTACGGGACAGCGCCTTATGGCTACACCTTC
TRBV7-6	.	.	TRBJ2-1	CASSLARRKARVYNEQFF	TGTGCCAGCAGCTTAGCGCGTCGTAAGGCTAGAGTCTACAATGAGCAGTTCTTC
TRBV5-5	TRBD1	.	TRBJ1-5	CASSARDRVPGQPQHF	TGTGCCAGCAGCGCCCGGGACAGGGTACCAGGGCAGCCCCAGCATTTT
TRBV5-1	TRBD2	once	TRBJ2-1	CASSFPTSVNEQFF	TGCGCCAGCAGCTTCCCGACTAGCGTCAATGAGCAGTTCTTC
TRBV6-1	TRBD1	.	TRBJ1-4	CASSEVTGVGEKLFF	TGTGCCAGCAGTGAAGTCACAGGGGTAGGAGAAAAACTGTTTTTT
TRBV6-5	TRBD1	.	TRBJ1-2	CASSYGDRVANYGYTF	TGTGCCAGCAGTTACGGAGACAGGGTAGCGAACTATGGCTACACCTTC
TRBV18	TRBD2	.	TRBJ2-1	CASSPLGVVAGGPREQFF	TGTGCCAGCTCACCCCTTGGGGTCGTAGCGGGGGGGCCCAGGGAGCAGTTCTTC
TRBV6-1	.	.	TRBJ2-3	CASHGGAFTDTQYF	TGTGCCAGCCACGGAGGGGCCTTCACAGATACGCAGTATTTT
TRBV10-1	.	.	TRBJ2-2	CASSEVATGELFF	TGCGCCAGCAGTGAGGTGGCCACCGGGGAGCTGTTTTTT
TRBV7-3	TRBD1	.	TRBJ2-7	CASSTSGQGLQYF	TGTGCCAGCAGCACTTCGGGACAGGGGTTACAGTACTTC
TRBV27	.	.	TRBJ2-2	CASSLYSNTGELFF	TGTGCCAGCAGTCTCTATTCGAACACCGGGGAGCTGTTTTTT
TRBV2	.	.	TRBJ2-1	CASSEAGGYNEQFF	TGTGCCAGCAGTGAAGCGGGGGGATATAATGAGCAGTTCTTC
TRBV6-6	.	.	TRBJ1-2	CASSYSTGPYGYTF	TGTGCCAGCAGTTATAGCACAGGGCCCTATGGCTACACCTTC
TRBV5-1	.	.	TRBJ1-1	CASSLKGASMNTEAFF	TGCGCCAGCAGCTTGAAAGGAGCTTCAATGAACACTGAAGCTTTCTTT
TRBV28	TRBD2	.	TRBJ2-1	CASSNAAGGAEQFF	TGTGCCAGCAGTAATGCCGCGGGAGGGGCTGAGCAGTTCTTC
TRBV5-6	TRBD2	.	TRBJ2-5	CASSLAPGLAGEETQYF	TGTGCCAGCAGCTTGGCTCCGGGACTAGCGGGGGAAGAGACCCAGTACTTC
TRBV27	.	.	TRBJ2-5	CASSSVNQETQYF	TGTGCCAGCAGTTCTGTTAACCAAGAGACCCAGTACTTC
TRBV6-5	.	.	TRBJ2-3	CASRKTWNTDTQYF	TGTGCCAGCAGGAAGACATGGAACACAGATACGCAGTATTTT
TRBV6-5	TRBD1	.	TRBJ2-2	CASSWSGGTGELFF	TGTGCCAGCAGTTGGTCAGGGGGCACCGGGGAGCTGTTTTTT
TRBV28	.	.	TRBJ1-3	CASSLTPGGRNTIYF	TGTGCCAGCAGTTTGACCCCGGGGGGGAGAAACACCATATATTTT
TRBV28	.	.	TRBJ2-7	CASTSGAREQYF	TGTGCCAGCACCTCGGGTGCGAGGGAGCAGTACTTC
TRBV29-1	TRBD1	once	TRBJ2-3	CSAFTTGYADTQYF	TGCAGCGCCTTTACGACAGGGTACGCAGATACGCAGTATTTT
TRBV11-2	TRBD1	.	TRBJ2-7	CASSAGQGSYEQYF	TGTGCCAGCAGCGCCGGACAGGGGTCCTACGAGCAGTACTTC
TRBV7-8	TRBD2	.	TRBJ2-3	CASSLGRTSPHTQYF	TGTGCCAGCAGCTTAGGTCGGACTAGCCCCCATACGCAGTATTTT
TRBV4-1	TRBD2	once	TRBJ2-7	CASSQDPTSDEQYF	TGCGCCAGCAGCCAAGATCCGACTAGCGACGAGCAGTACTTC
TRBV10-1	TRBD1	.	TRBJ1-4	CASNREGALTNEKLFF	TGCGCCAGCAATCGGGAGGGGGCGTTGACTAATGAAAAACTGTTTTTT
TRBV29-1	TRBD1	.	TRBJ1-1	CSVDIGTGSMNTEAFF	TGCAGCGTCGACATCGGGACAGGCAGTATGAACACTGAAGCTTTCTTT
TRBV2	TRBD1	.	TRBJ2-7	CASRPTGTVSFEQYF	TGTGCCAGCAGGCCTACCGGGACAGTCTCCTTCGAGCAGTACTTC
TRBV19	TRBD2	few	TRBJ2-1	CASSILAGFYNEQFF	TGTGCCAGTAGTATACTAGCGGGCTTTTACAATGAGCAGTTCTTC